This TCR beta chain comes out of a study of cytomegalovirus exposure and HLA in healthy donors. Study background: The 500 to 750 first-cohort repertoires and the 95 to 150 validation repertoires shared the same platform, a later analysis reported. General study results and limits: The majority of TCR sequences were rare, yet some public TCRs appeared in many donors. Cytomegalovirus status was reportedly diagnosed by the classifier with high specificity and sensitivity. The authors enumerated roughly 160 TCR beta chains as linked to cytomegalovirus.

This clone was detected once. The antigen is not known. The CDR3 extends over 16 amino acids. With V trimmed by 0 bases and J by 6 bases, 7 bases remained unmatched. The germline CDR1 and CDR2 sequences are SGDLS and YYNGEE. Data came from immunoSEQ multiplex PCR; TCRdb stores just in-frame clones and leaves some out. The sample lists 200,000 to 250,000 clones; around 88% were seen once. The source material was PBMCs. This sequence originates from a woman younger than 35 in good health and CMV-seronegative. The rearrangement uses TRBV9 and TRBJ2-3, with 10 bases fitting TRBD2. CDR3 loop: CASSVGTSGPTDTQYF. Here the CDR3 DNA reads TGTGCCAGCAGCGTAGGGACTAGCGGTCCCACCGATACGCAGTATTTT.